The sequence of this T cell receptor (beta chain) was determined in a study of T cells in Graves' hyperthyroidism and ophthalmopathy (dated by TCRdb to the late 2010s). Background on the whole study: Peripheral blood was sampled at the time of initial diagnosis, prior to any treatment. Thyroid tissue and blood T-cell repertoires from six Graves' hyperthyroidism patients were also compared in the study. The paper describes TCR Vbeta CDR3 sequencing of more than 120 peripheral blood samples, made up of 43 ophthalmopathy patients, around 78 hyperthyroidism patients and some 17 progressor patients. Prospective prediction of ophthalmopathy was tested in an independent validation cohort of fewer than 20 hyperthyroidism patients and around 16 patients who later progressed to ophthalmopathy. Once sampling was done, hyperthyroidism patients were given methimazole at a starting dose of 30 mg daily, whereas ophthalmopathy patients were given high-dose intravenous methylprednisolone. The roughly 90 discovery patients were divided at random into training and test sets in a 7:3 ratio. To identify TCR V-J signatures that set the groups apart, the researchers used a discovery cohort of 100 patients, made up of roughly 40 with Graves' ophthalmopathy and about 59 with stable Graves' hyperthyroidism.

Ophthalmopathy patients had moderately to severely active disease, with a Clinical Activity Score of 3 or more, a NOSPECS grade of 4 or more, and a disease duration of less than 3 months. Patients with uncontrolled infections, other autoimmune diseases, pregnancy or lactation were excluded. Diagnoses were based on clinical symptoms, serum thyroxine and TRAb, thyroid ultrasound and orbital computed tomography. Ficoll-Paque density gradient centrifugation was used to isolate PBMCs from 10 ml of fresh peripheral blood. Total RNA was extracted with Trizol reagent, and quality was checked on an Agilent 2100 Bioanalyzer. Amplification of TCR beta CDR3 regions was carried out from RNA transcripts. For the first round of RT-PCR on the TCR CDR3, the HTBI primer set was used together with the Qiagen OneStep RT-PCR kit. A second multiplex PCR round built the libraries, followed by size selection and purification. Paired-end sequencing of the libraries was performed with 100 bp reads on an Illumina HiSeq2000. The original pipeline was this. SOAPnuke was used to process the raw data, with reads discarded if the reads contained adapters or uncalled bases, had a mean Phred below 15, or lacked an exact constant-primer or identifier match. COPE v1.2.5 was used to merge the high-quality paired reads, and each unique nucleotide sequence was defined as a clonotype. MiTCR v1.1 was used to align the clonotypes against IMGT TRBV, TRBD and TRBJ reference segments. The analysis included only V-J combinations with a frequency above 0.0001, which together covered 99.2% of the repertoires. A TCS score was defined as the ratio between F50 (clonal expansion) and ExV (chaos), using BLOSUM62-based TCRdist between CDR3 peptides within each V-J. Welch's t-statistics and random forest reduced around 510 V-J features to around 14, which were used in a naive Bayes classifier (R e1071). TCRdb trimmed the raw reads at Q25, called clones with MiXCR and kept productive beta chains. CDR3 protein sequences are deduplicated, and each keeps its most common genes and DNA. TCRdb assigned the V and J calls; the authors' analysis was not used. This sample holds hundreds of thousands of distinct CDR3 sequences; around 13% were observed only once. Under 15% of the sample rests with the top ten.

What the work shows at the level of the full study, not this receptor alone: Most expanded thyroid clonotypes (frequency above 0.001) were also detected in blood, a finding suggesting that blood repertoires may reflect thyroid immune responses. Ophthalmopathy was separated from stable hyperthyroidism by a 13 V-J signature model, with 85% to 90% sensitivity and approximately 81% specificity obtained in cross-validation and 80%/75% obtained in testing. Sample size was not statistically predetermined, and blinding of investigators to group allocation was not performed. In validation, the model predicted progression to ophthalmopathy a median of 6.5 months before onset, with about 71% sensitivity and 72.22% specificity.

This clonotype was observed many times. The specificity of this receptor is unknown. No clone much larger than this one lies a single base away; base qualities are absent. Deletion took 5 bases off V and 5 bases off J, with a span of 13 bases between the germline ends. Per the germline V gene, MNHNS is the CDR1 and SASEGT is the CDR2. The CDR3, cysteine through phenylalanine, is 14 amino acids long. Kept here is only the CDR3 DNA, which spans 42 bases and is read in frame from base 1. The chain links TRBV6-1 with TRBJ2-1; TRBD2 is a possible D gene, resting on 5 matching bases. The sequenced sample was blood. This TCR was sampled from a woman between 50 and 59 years old with Graves' ophthalmopathy. The CDR3 region has the sequence CASSYRLLDNEQFF. The sequenced DNA: TGTGCCAGCAGTTACCGCTTACTAGACAATGAGCAGTTCTTC.